This T cell receptor (beta chain) came from a study of shared clonotypes between healthy human individuals. Positive CCR7 selection of CD45RO-negative cells yielded the naive CD8 cells, and terminally differentiated effector memory CD45RA+ cells were excluded. Assay used: immunoSEQ multiplex PCR; TCRdb lists only in-frame clones, some missing. This table has about 2.1 million clones, just under 95% appearing once. J was trimmed by 7 bases and V by 0 bases; bases with no gene match: 5. CDR3 length: 15 amino acids. Looked up from germline, CDR1 is SEHNR and CDR2 is FQNEAQ (reference sequence). This receptor was identified in a man aged 18 to 35 in good health. Some clones in this sample may be carry-over from other donors' samples. This chain uses TRBV7-9 with TRBJ2-3, with 9 bases lining up with TRBD2. The sequenced material came from naive CD8+ T cells from PBMCs. The CDR3 DNA reads TGTGCCAGCAGCTTAGCGCGGGGGGGCGCATATACGCAGTATTTT. Translation gives CASSLARGGAYTQYF.